This TCR beta chain was sequenced during a study of blood T cell repertoires in COVID-19. The overall study: In each case, the material was cDNA or gDNA derived from T cells, B-cell-depleted T cells, or PBMCs.

This table comes from immunoSEQ multiplex PCR, and its TCRdb copy is limited to in-frame clones, with some not included. Counted here are hundreds of thousands of clones, 80% to 90% occurring once; the ten biggest clones make up 0.95% to 1.1%. Everyone who took part was 18 to 89 years old, and they came from over 20 US areas. The V end was cut by 1 base, the J end by 0 bases, with 10 bases between. Germline V gene sequence: CDR1 SGHTA, CDR2 FQGNSA. This CDR3 is built from 16 residues. The sequenced sample consisted of PBMCs or T cells enriched from blood (not recorded which). This clonotype originated in a man between 18 and 29 years old who had recovered from COVID-19. The rearrangement links TRBV7-2 to TRBJ2-1; the D gene is possibly TRBD2 (6 bases). This CDR3 is CASSLGGRSSYNEQFF. As DNA, the CDR3 is TGTGCCAGCAGCTTAGGTGGGAGGAGCTCCTACAATGAGCAGTTCTTC.